The 17 T cell receptor beta chains below come from one sample, sequenced in a study of T cells in Graves' hyperthyroidism and ophthalmopathy. TCR beta CDR3 regions were amplified from RNA. The HTBI primer set served for first-round RT-PCR of the TCR CDR3. TCRdb processed the multiplex PCR reads anew with MiXCR; each CDR3 protein has one entry. In the table there are 650,000 to 800,000 distinct CDR3 sequences, over 40% of which are singletons. Sequencing was done on a sample of peripheral blood or thyroid tissue (not recorded which). Receptors were obtained from an adult man with Graves' disease, either hyperthyroidism or ophthalmopathy (not recorded which).

The V and J genes are TRBV5-5 and TRBJ1-3; D is unresolved. The CDR3 sequence is 16 residues long. V was trimmed by 2 bases and J by 4 bases, leaving 16 bases between them. Germline V lookup: CDR1 SGHKS, CDR2 YYEKEE (reference sequence). The CDR3 nucleotides are TGTGCCAGCAGCTTAGAAGGGCCGGTGAGGGGAAACACCATATATTTT. The encoded protein is CASSLEGPVRGNTIYF. Combining the CDR3 with reference TRBV5-5 and TRBJ1-3 gives the whole variable domain DAGVTQSPTHLIKTRGQQVTLRCSPISGHKSVSWYQQVLGQGPQFIFQYYEKEERGRGNFPDRFSARQFPNYSSELNVNALLLGDSALYLCASSLEGPVRGNTIYFGEGSWLTVV.

This clonotype showed up many times. The J gene is TRBJ1-2, the V gene TRBV29-1; TRBD1 aligns across 7 bases. This CDR3 is built from 14 residues. Germline V gene sequence: CDR1 SQVTM, CDR2 ANQGSEA. Losses at the gene ends were 0 bases for V and 6 bases for J; bases not matched to a gene: 7. CDR3 sequence: CSVEDRDRAHGYTF. The DNA for the CDR3 is TGCAGCGTTGAAGACCGAGACAGGGCTCATGGCTACACCTTC.

This clonotype has a handful of counts. The chain links TRBV7-2 to TRBJ1-5; 9 bases map to TRBD1. Trimming took 5 bases from V and 6 from J; bases not matched to a gene: 8. This CDR3 is built from 15 residues. Germline V CDR1 and CDR2: SGHTA, FQGNSA. The CDR3 sequence is CASSPGTGSFQPQHF. The DNA of the CDR3 is TGTGCCAGCAGCCCCGGGACAGGGAGTTTTCAGCCCCAGCATTTT. Full variable domain (remainder filled in from reference TRBV7-2 and TRBJ1-5): GAGVSQSPSNKVTEKGKDVELRCDPISGHTALYWYRQSLGQGLEFLIYFQGNSAPDKSGLPSDRFSAERTGGSVSTLTIQRTQQEDSAVYLCASSPGTGSFQPQHFGDGTRLSIL.

This clonotype has at least ten counts. This rearrangement joins TRBV25-1 to TRBJ1-2, with D unresolved. Germline assignment: CDR1 MGHDK and CDR2 SYGVNS. V lost 3 bases and J 5 bases, leaving 4 bases between the germline ends. This CDR3 has 11 amino acids. The CDR3 loop reads CASSDGYGYTF. The CDR3 DNA is TGTGCCAGCAGTGATGGGTATGGCTACACCTTC.

This clonotype was detected ten times or more. The rearrangement uses TRBV29-1 and TRBJ1-2, with D possibly TRBD1 on 5 matching bases. The CDR3 extends over 17 amino acids. Trimming shortened V by 3 bases and J by 5 bases, and 25 bases separated the two germline ends. Germline CDR1 is SQVTM and CDR2 is ANQGSEA. CDR3 DNA: TGCAGCGTTGACGAAGGGGATGTCCCAGGCAGTCAATATGGCTACACCTTC. Translated: CSVDEGDVPGSQYGYTF.

J is TRBJ2-7 and V is TRBV20-1; D perhaps matches TRBD1 (6 bases). Deletions cut 3 bases from V and 5 bases from J, with 14 bases between. This CDR3 region has 13 residues. Germline V gene lookup returns CDR1 DFQATT and CDR2 SNEGSKA (reference sequence). The CDR3 here is CSASRQGNNEQYF. CDR3 bases: TGCAGTGCTAGTCGGCAGGGGAACAACGAGCAGTACTTC.

This sequence joins TRBV7-2 and TRBJ2-5, with 9 bases fitting TRBD2. The junction had 11 bases not matched to a gene; V was cut back by 1 base and J by 5 bases. Germline V lookup: CDR1 SGHTA, CDR2 FQGNSA. This CDR3 contains 17 residues. The CDR3 loop is CASSLVGREGLGETQYF. The CDR3 DNA sequence: TGTGCCAGCAGCTTAGTCGGGCGGGAGGGCCTGGGGGAGACCCAGTACTTC.

J is TRBJ2-5 and V is TRBV7-9, with 13 nucleotides matching TRBD2. The V and J ends lost 5 bases and 5 bases, in that order; junction bases with no gene match: 11. This CDR3 has 17 residues. Germline V gene lookup returns CDR1 SEHNR and CDR2 FQNEAQ (reference sequence). CDR3 protein: CASSPLPGLAGRETQYF. CDR3 nucleotides: TGTGCCAGCAGCCCCTTACCGGGACTAGCGGGAAGGGAGACCCAGTACTTC. Full variable domain (remainder filled in from reference TRBV7-9 and TRBJ2-5): DTGVSQNPRHKITKRGQNVTFRCDPISEHNRLYWYRQTLGQGPEFLTYFQNEAQLEKSRLLSDRFSAERPKGSFSTLEIQRTEQGDSAMYLCASSPLPGLAGRETQYFGPGTRLLVL.

V and J are TRBV6-6 and TRBJ2-7; a weak D match, TRBD1 (5 bases). Per germline, CDR1 MNHNY and CDR2 SVGAGI (reference sequence). The CDR3 runs 15 residues. Between the trimmed V and J ends, which lost 1 base and 0 bases, there was a span of 10 bases. The CDR3: CASSYLGQLSYEQYF. As DNA, the CDR3 is TGTGCCAGCAGTTACTTGGGGCAACTCTCCTACGAGCAGTACTTC.

This clonotype occurred many times. This CDR3 reads CASSDTGLRYEQYF. In DNA, the CDR3 is TGTGCCAGCAGCGATACGGGACTCCGCTACGAGCAGTACTTC. The chain carries TRBV7-9 and TRBJ2-7, with a weak D call TRBD2 (6 bases). CDR1 is SEHNR, CDR2 FQNEAQ, per germline (reference sequence). V was cut by 5 bases and J by 3 bases, with 14 bases left in between. The CDR3 sequence is 14 residues long.

In this sample, this clonotype turned up many times. The chain combines TRBV2 with TRBJ1-5, with 7 positions matching TRBD1. The CDR3 covers 14 residues. The germline V gene has CDR1 SNHLY and CDR2 FYNNEI. With 5 bases clipped from V and 7 bases from J, the junction kept 8 bases outside the gene matches. CDR3 DNA: TGTGCCAGCAGTATGGAACAGGGGTGGCAGCCCCAGCATTTT. Its translation: CASSMEQGWQPQHF. The full variable domain, completed using reference TRBV2 and TRBJ1-5, is EPEVTQTPSHQVTQMGQEVILRCVPISNHLYFYWYRQILGQKVEFLVSFYNNEISEKSEIFDDQFSVERPDGSNFTLKIRSTKLEDSAMYFCASSMEQGWQPQHFGDGTRLSIL.

The V and J genes are TRBV7-2 and TRBJ2-5; the D is unclear. V dropped 6 bases and J dropped 5 bases, with 10 bases sitting between them. Germline V gene lookup returns CDR1 SGHTA and CDR2 FQGNSA. The CDR3 loop spans 12 amino acids. CDR3 residues: CASRSLPETQYF. CDR3 sequence (DNA): TGTGCCAGCAGGTCGCTGCCCGAGACCCAGTACTTC.

About this clonotype: The CDR3 ends on some other residue instead of the conserved phenylalanine or tryptophan, so this is likely a read error. The gene calls are TRBV7-9 and TRBJ2-7; D gene unclear. Gene TRBJ2-1 matches the end of the DNA better, so the J call may be wrong. The CDR3 length is 9 residues. Looked up from germline, CDR1 is SEHNR and CDR2 is FQNEAQ (reference sequence). The CDR3 DNA reads TGTGCCAGCAGCTTAACCCAGTTCACC. The encoded protein is CASSLTQFT.

The V call is TRBV28, the J call TRBJ1-6, with TRBD1 matching 7 bases. CDR1 is MDHEN, CDR2 SYDVKM, per germline. The CDR3 runs to 15 residues. V shed 2 bases, J shed 9 bases, and the junction held 7 bases outside the gene matches. Here the CDR3 reads CASSLSAGGTSPLHF. In DNA, the CDR3 is TGTGCCAGCAGTTTAAGTGCAGGGGGGACTTCACCCCTCCACTTT.

The V gene is TRBV7-2, the J gene TRBJ2-2, with D unresolved. This CDR3 has 12 residues. Trimming left V 5 bases short and J 9 bases short, with 10 bases between. Looked up from germline, CDR1 is SGHTA and CDR2 is FQGNSA. The CDR3 bases are TGTGCCAGCAGCCCCGCAGCTAGGGAGCTGTTTTTT. It is translated as CASSPAARELFF.

This clonotype turned up a few times. The rearrangement links TRBV12-3 or TRBV12-4 to TRBJ1-2, with 7 bases identical to TRBD1. With V trimmed by 11 bases and J by 3 bases, 9 bases remained unmatched. CDR3 length: 13 amino acids. CDR3 region: CAAGGGSDYGYTF. CDR3 sequence (DNA): TGTGCCGCAGGAGGGGGCTCCGACTATGGCTACACCTTC.

As concerns this clonotype: Possible read error: a much larger clone is one base away. The chain has TRBV10-3 and TRBJ1-1; possible D gene TRBD1, 5 bases. The germline CDR1 and CDR2 sequences are ENHRY and SYGVKD. This CDR3 spans 14 amino acids. The CDR3 protein is CAISESTRATGAFF. CDR3 sequence (DNA): TGTGCCATCAGTGAGTCGACCAGGGCCACTGGAGCTTTCTTT.